Sequencing of this T cell receptor (beta chain) was carried out in a study of blood T cell repertoires in COVID-19. Study summary: Both acute and convalescent COVID-19 samples were obtained from the United States, Italy and Spain.

A Seattle source enrolled patients during active infection and followed them longitudinally. Original processing notes: Reference gene primer amplification gave nucleated cell count estimates. Data came from immunoSEQ multiplex PCR; TCRdb stores just in-frame clones and leaves some out. The D gene and trimming were derived from the DNA, and the V and J assignments and clone size from that table. The sample includes tens of thousands of clones, around 80% of them seen just once. V shed 6 bases and J 4 bases; nucleotides not matched to a gene: 5. This CDR3 contains 15 residues. Germline CDR1 and CDR2: SGHDN and FVKESK.

The specimen sequenced was peripheral blood. This TCR was sampled from a man between 25 and 39 years old with COVID-19, enrolled during active disease. The chain combines TRBV14 with TRBJ2-1; 11 nucleotides agree with TRBD2. The CDR3 region is CASSHTSGGYNEQFF. CDR3 DNA: TGTGCCAGCAGTCATACTAGCGGGGGTTACAATGAGCAGTTCTTC.